A selection of T cell receptor beta chains follows, all from one sample in a study of T cell responses to AZD1222 COVID-19 vaccine. Some clones are missing from TCRdb's copy, which holds only in-frame ones; the method was immunoSEQ multiplex PCR. This repertoire shows fewer than 120,000 clones, approximately 92% found once; its top ten account for less than 2.5%. Specimen: peripheral blood, collected 28 days after the second AZD1222 dose. Receptor source: an adult who received the AZD1222 COVID-19 vaccine. Both conserved end residues are part of each CDR3. The D gene is left open where the match is weak. Some rows mark clone size as missing; the rest say once, few, many or name a class of expanded clone.

CDR3 DNA,CDR3 protein,V gene,J gene,clone size,D gene
TGTGCCAGCCTCCGGGACACCTTAATGGACATTCAGTACTTC,CASLRDTLMDIQYF,TRBV2,TRBJ2-4,NA,NA
TGTGCCAGCAGTGGGGATGATGGCTATAATTCACCCCTCCACTTT,CASSGDDGYNSPLHF,TRBV2,TRBJ1-6,NA,NA
TGTGCCAGCAGCTGGGGACAGGGGTTAAGTACTGAAGCTTTCTTT,CASSWGQGLSTEAFF,TRBV11-2,TRBJ1-1,NA,TRBD1
TGTGCCAGCAGCTTAGTTAGGAACGGCGAGCAGTACTTC,CASSLVRNGEQYF,TRBV11-2,TRBJ2-7,NA,NA
TGTGCCAGCAGCGTAGATAGAAACGCGAACACCGGGGAGCTGTTTTTT,CASSVDRNANTGELFF,TRBV9,TRBJ2-2,NA,NA
TGCAGCGTTGAACCCTGCAGGGATCGGGGGGACTATAATTCACCCCTCCACTTT,CSVEPCRDRGDYNSPLHF,TRBV29-1,TRBJ1-6,NA,NA
TGTGCCAGCAGCCGACTAGCGGGGGTAGGCACCGGGGAGCTGTTTTTT,CASSRLAGVGTGELFF,TRBV5-6,TRBJ2-2,NA,TRBD2
TGTGCCAGCAGCCTGGGACCGCACGCGCCTGAAGCTTTCTTT,CASSLGPHAPEAFF,TRBV7-3,TRBJ1-1,NA,NA
TGTGCCAGCAGCCACGGACAGGGGGCCAGAAATTCACCCCTCCACTTT,CASSHGQGARNSPLHF,TRBV5-4,TRBJ1-6,once,TRBD1
TGTGCCAGCAGCTTATCTCAGGGACCAAATTCACCCCTCCACTTT,CASSLSQGPNSPLHF,TRBV7-9,TRBJ1-6,NA,NA
TGCGCCAGCAGCCTCTGGCAGGAGACCTACGAGCAGTACTTC,CASSLWQETYEQYF,TRBV4-1,TRBJ2-7,NA,NA
TGTGCCAGCAGTTACTCGGGACTAGCGGAGACCTACGAGCAGTACTTC,CASSYSGLAETYEQYF,TRBV6-5,TRBJ2-7,NA,TRBD2
TGCAGCGTTGATGGCGGGGGGCGAGGAACCGGGGAGCTGTTTTTT,CSVDGGGRGTGELFF,TRBV29-1,TRBJ2-2,NA,TRBD2
TGTGCCAGCAGTACCATGGGAGCTAACTATGGCTACACCTTC,CASSTMGANYGYTF,TRBV5-5,TRBJ1-2,NA,NA
TGTGCCAGCTCGCGGGACGCCGGGGAGCTGTTTTTT,CASSRDAGELFF,TRBV18,TRBJ2-2,NA,NA
TGTGCCAGCAGTGAAGAGAACTCTGGGGCCAACGTCCTGACTTTC,CASSEENSGANVLTF,TRBV2,TRBJ2-6,NA,NA
TGCGCCAGCATGGGACCCTCGAACACTGAAGCTTTCTTT,CASMGPSNTEAFF,TRBV5-1,TRBJ1-1,NA,NA
TGTGCCAGTAGTATATTCTTCGGGCGGAATAGCAATCAGCCCCAGCATTTT,CASSIFFGRNSNQPQHF,TRBV19,TRBJ1-5,NA,NA
TGTGCCAGTAGGAGGGGTGGCGGTCAGCCCCAGCATTTT,CASRRGGGQPQHF,TRBV19,TRBJ1-5,NA,NA
TGTGCCAGCAGCCGTAGGGGGCAGGACGCCTACGAGCAGTACTTC,CASSRRGQDAYEQYF,TRBV27,TRBJ2-7,NA,TRBD1
TGTGCCAGCGGGCAGGACCATTTATTTAATAATTCACCCCTCCACTTT,CASGQDHLFNNSPLHF,TRBV2,TRBJ1-6,NA,NA
TGTGCCAGCAGCAACGACCGACAGGGAGAGCAGTTCTTC,CASSNDRQGEQFF,TRBV7-2,TRBJ2-1,NA,TRBD1
TGCGCCAGCAGCTTGGGGGGTGCTGGGGCCAACGTCCTGACTTTC,CASSLGGAGANVLTF,TRBV5-1,TRBJ2-6,NA,NA
TGTGCCAGCAGCCAATTTCGGGGGACAGATACGCAGTATTTT,CASSQFRGTDTQYF,TRBV16,TRBJ2-3,few,NA
TGCGCCAGCAGTGAGTTCCGGGACAGGAGGCCCTACGAGCAGTACTTC,CASSEFRDRRPYEQYF,TRBV10-1,TRBJ2-7,NA,TRBD1
TGTGCCAGCAGTGAAGCAAGCGAATCGGCCGAGATGGACTTC,CASSEASESAEMDF,TRBV6-1,TRBJ2-5,medium-sized,NA
TGTGCCAGCAGTGTTGGCGGGGGGGCCTCTAATGAGCAGTTCTTC,CASSVGGGASNEQFF,TRBV6-4,TRBJ2-1,NA,TRBD2